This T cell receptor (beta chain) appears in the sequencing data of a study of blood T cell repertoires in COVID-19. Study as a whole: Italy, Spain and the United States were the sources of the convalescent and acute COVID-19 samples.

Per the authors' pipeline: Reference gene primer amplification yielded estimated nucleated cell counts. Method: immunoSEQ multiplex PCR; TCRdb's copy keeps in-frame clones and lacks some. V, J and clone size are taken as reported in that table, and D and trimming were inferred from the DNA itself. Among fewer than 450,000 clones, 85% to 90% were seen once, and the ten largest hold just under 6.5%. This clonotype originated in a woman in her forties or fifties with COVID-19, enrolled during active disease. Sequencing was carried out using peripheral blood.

The CDR3 DNA sequence: TGTGCCAGCAGTGACACAGGGGTCTATGGCTACACCTTC. This codes for CASSDTGVYGYTF. The J gene is TRBJ1-2, the V gene TRBV6-1; TRBD1 agrees at 7 bases. Germline CDR1 is MNHNS and CDR2 is SASEGT. V lost 3 bases to trimming and J lost 4 bases; unmatched junction nucleotides: 2. This CDR3 comprises 13 residues.